This TCR beta chain was captured in a study of blood T cell repertoires in COVID-19. On the study more broadly: COVID-19 samples collected from the United States, Italy and Spain covered acute and convalescent phases. T cells, B-cell-depleted T cells, or PBMCs supplied cDNA or gDNA.

In the original analysis: Reference gene primer amplification yielded estimated nucleated cell counts. This table comes from immunoSEQ multiplex PCR, and its TCRdb copy is limited to in-frame clones, with some not included. V, J and clone size are taken as reported in that table, and D and trimming were inferred from the DNA itself. The sample consists of about 270,000 clones, approximately 83% of them appearing once. This CDR3 spans 16 amino acids. V was clipped by 6 bases and J by 0 bases, with 15 bases between them. Germline assignment: CDR1 MDHEN and CDR2 SYDVKM. The chain uses TRBV28 and TRBJ2-4, with a tentative D call TRBD1 (7 bases). Material for sequencing was peripheral blood. This receptor was obtained from a woman aged 50 to 60 who had recovered from COVID-19. CDR3 in amino acids: CASSSGGIGAKNIQYF. The CDR3 region has the DNA TGTGCCAGCAGCTCAGGGGGGATTGGAGCCAAAAACATTCAGTACTTC.